The 19 T cell receptor beta chains in this list originate from one sample, sequenced in a study of human T cells and chemical hapten exposure (dated by TCRdb to the early 2020s). The method behind the library was RACE. Sequenced on a NextSeq 500. TCRdb ran its own pipeline on the public reads, namely fastp trimming at Q25 and MiXCR clone calling, and kept in-frame beta chains. CDR3 protein sequences are deduplicated, and each keeps its most common genes and DNA. The sample data list tens of thousands of distinct CDR3 sequences, and 7.4% of these were observed just once. The biggest ten clones account for 9% to 10% of the sample. Interpreted using the paper, the time point label stands for: healthy volunteer bleed at 2 weeks. Unfractionated whole blood was collected in Tempus Blood RNA tubes, and total RNA was extracted from that blood. The specimen sequenced was whole blood. The source is a human donor in good health. Some clones in this sample may be carry-over from other donors' samples.

This clonotype has a handful of counts. This rearrangement joins TRBV9 to TRBJ2-1; TRBD1 aligns across 8 bases. J lost 9 bases, V lost 0 bases, and 2 bases had no gene match. The CDR3 has 13 residues. Germline V gene data show CDR1 as SGDLS and CDR2 as YYNGEE. The CDR3 spells CASSVEGTGEQFF. CDR3 DNA: TGTGCCAGCAGCGTAGAGGGGACAGGTGAGCAGTTCTTC.

A few counts support this clonotype. The V call is TRBV4-2, the J call TRBJ1-3; D gene unclear. Germline V gene data show CDR1 as LGHNA and CDR2 as YNFKEQ. The CDR3 is made up of 15 amino acids. The V end was cut by 5 bases, the J end by 0 bases, with 11 bases between. CDR3 protein: CASSVDTSSGNTIYF. CDR3 coding DNA: TGTGCCAGCAGCGTAGACACGAGCTCTGGAAACACCATATATTTT.

This clonotype was found many times. The rearrangement links TRBV6-2 or TRBV6-3 to TRBJ1-5; 7 bases fit TRBD1. The CDR3 spans 17 residues. V was pared by 3 bases and J by 1 base, with 9 bases of the junction left unmatched. From germline, CDR1 is MNHEY and CDR2 SVGEGT. This CDR3 is CASSYRPSGQSNQPQHF. CDR3 in DNA: TGTGCCAGCAGTTATCGACCCTCGGGACAGAGCAATCAGCCCCAGCATTTT.

This clonotype was counted only a few times. This chain connects TRBV4-2 to TRBJ2-1, with no clear D. From germline, CDR1 is LGHNA and CDR2 YNFKEQ. This CDR3 comprises 15 residues. The V end was cut by 0 bases, the J end by 3 bases, with 9 bases between. The CDR3 DNA is TGTGCCAGCAGCCAAGAAGCCACGATCTACAATGAGCAGTTCTTC. It yields the protein CASSQEATIYNEQFF.

This clonotype was observed many times. The chain couples TRBV12-3 or TRBV12-4 to TRBJ2-5; D is perhaps TRBD2 (6 bases). Trimming took 2 bases from V and 2 from J, leaving 18 bases between them. The CDR3 consists of 17 residues. Here the CDR3 reads CASSLWVEGGPQETQYF. Written as DNA, the CDR3 is TGTGCCAGCAGTTTATGGGTTGAGGGAGGCCCACAAGAGACCCAGTACTTC.

CDR3 bases: TGTGCCAGCAGCCACCGGGGTGGGGTTGGCGTGGGCACTGAAGCTTTCTTT. It specifies CASSHRGGVGVGTEAFF. V gene TRBV5-6 combines with J gene TRBJ1-1, with unresolved D. The CDR3 contains 17 residues. Germline loops: CDR1 SGHDT, CDR2 YYEEEE. The V end lost 4 bases, the J end lost 4 bases, and 23 bases lay between the germline ends.

The chain carries TRBV20-1 and TRBJ2-3; tentative D call: TRBD2 (7 bases). The V gene's germline CDR1 is DFQATT and CDR2 SNEGSKA (reference sequence). This CDR3 comprises 13 residues. Trimming stripped 5 bases from V and 1 base from J, with 10 bases between. CDR3 in DNA: TGCAGTGCTTGGGAGGGGGGCACAGATACGCAGTATTTT. This gives the protein CSAWEGGTDTQYF.

There are a few counts of this clonotype. The V gene is TRBV5-1, the J gene TRBJ2-1, with D perhaps TRBD1 (5 bases). The CDR3 is made up of 15 amino acids. Germline loops: CDR1 SGHRS, CDR2 YFSETQ. Trimming pared 2 bases from V and 1 base from J, leaving 10 bases between. DNA for the CDR3: TGCGCCAGCAGCTTTAGGAGACAGTCCTACAATGAGCAGTTCTTC. Translating gives CASSFRRQSYNEQFF.

This clonotype was seen more than once but under ten times. The chain couples TRBV11-3 to TRBJ2-1; D gene unclear. The germline V gene has CDR1 SGHNT and CDR2 YENEEA. This CDR3 spans 14 amino acids. Trimming removed 5 bases at V and 3 bases at J, with 11 bases between. CDR3 sequence reads: CASSLRRGYNEQFF. CDR3 bases: TGTGCCAGCAGCCTACGGAGAGGCTACAATGAGCAGTTCTTC.

This clonotype was recorded many times. The chain is built from TRBV20-1 and TRBJ2-3; D possibly matches TRBD1 or TRBD2 (5 bases each). From germline, CDR1 is DFQATT and CDR2 SNEGSKA (reference sequence). This CDR3 contains 16 residues. With 7 bases removed from V and 1 base from J, the gap between germline ends came to 21 bases. The CDR3 region is CSVKYFGGSGTDTQYF. DNA of the CDR3: TGCAGTGTTAAATATTTTGGGGGAAGTGGCACAGATACGCAGTATTTT.

This clonotype was observed many times. The J gene is TRBJ2-7, the V gene TRBV27; 10 positions match TRBD2. The CDR3 is 15 residues long. The germline V gene encodes CDR1 MNHEY and CDR2 SMNVEV (reference sequence). V shed 6 bases and J 5 bases; nucleotides not matched to a gene: 10. This chain's CDR3 is CASRSPGLAWHEQYF. CDR3 nucleotide sequence: TGTGCCAGCAGATCCCCGGGACTAGCGTGGCACGAGCAGTACTTC.

This clonotype was observed a few times. This rearrangement joins TRBV12-3 or TRBV12-4 to TRBJ2-3; the D call may be TRBD1 or TRBD2 (7 bases each). The length of the CDR3 is 16 residues. Trimming left V 5 bases short and J 4 bases short, with 19 bases between. CDR3 bases: TGTGCCAGCAGTCCCGGGTCAGGGGGGAGGGCAGATACGCAGTATTTT. Translated, it gives CASSPGSGGRADTQYF.

This clonotype has at least ten counts. This chain joins TRBV3-1 and TRBJ2-7; TRBD1 matches at 7 bases. Looked up from germline, CDR1 is LGHDT and CDR2 is YNNKEL (reference sequence). The CDR3 has 15 amino acids. J lost 3 bases, V lost 4 bases, and 9 bases had no gene match. CDR3 in amino acids: CASSPIMAGGYEQYF. The DNA of the CDR3 is TGTGCCAGCAGCCCGATTATGGCAGGGGGCTACGAGCAGTACTTC.

As regards this clonotype: A much bigger clone sits one base away, suggesting this may be a read error. The chain is built from TRBV4-1 and TRBJ1-1; D is unclear. The CDR3 length is 14 residues. CDR1 is MGHRA and CDR2 is YSYEKL in the germline V gene. V lost 4 bases to trimming and J lost 8 bases, with 17 bases between them. The CDR3 DNA reads TGCGCCAGCAGCCGGGCCCCTCAGGCCCGAGAAGCTTTCTTT. It specifies CASSRAPQAREAFF.

This clonotype has just a few counts. V is TRBV27 and J is TRBJ2-7; no firm D call. Germline loops: CDR1 MNHEY, CDR2 SMNVEV (reference sequence). Trimming shortened V by 3 bases and J by 2 bases, and 8 bases separated the two germline ends. The CDR3 sequence is 13 residues long. This CDR3 is CASSLGRAYEQYF. The CDR3 DNA is TGTGCCAGCAGTTTGGGTAGGGCCTACGAGCAGTACTTC.

This clonotype was observed at least ten times. V gene TRBV28 combines with J gene TRBJ1-1; TRBD1 agrees at 10 bases. This CDR3 spans 13 amino acids. V dropped 6 bases and J dropped 10; count of bases not matched to a gene: 8. CDR1 is MDHEN, CDR2 SYDVKM, per germline. The DNA for the CDR3 is TGTGCCAGCAGCCGAGACAGGGGGCACGGAGCTTTCTTT. It codes for CASSRDRGHGAFF.

This clonotype appeared many times. V usage is TRBV4-3 and J usage is TRBJ2-3; 10 bases are shared with TRBD2. The V gene end was trimmed by 1 base and the J gene end by 4 bases; junction bases not matched to a gene: 8. The CDR3 sequence is 17 residues long. The germline V gene has CDR1 LGHNA and CDR2 YSLEER. CDR3 loop: CASSQVWSGGAPDTQYF. The CDR3 DNA follows: TGCGCCAGCAGCCAAGTGTGGAGCGGGGGGGCCCCAGATACGCAGTATTTT.

The chain links TRBV3-1 to TRBJ1-6; 7 bases are a match to TRBD1. J was trimmed by 11 bases and V by 4 bases; bases with no gene match: 20. This CDR3 spans 18 amino acids. Germline CDR1 LGHDT, CDR2 YNNKEL (reference sequence). The CDR3 DNA reads TGTGCCAGCAGCCCGGGAAGGACAGGCCACCTAAAAAAGACACCCCTCCACTTT. Translation: CASSPGRTGHLKKTPLHF. Full variable domain (missing parts from reference TRBV3-1 and TRBJ1-6): DTAVSQTPKYLVTQMGNDKSIKCEQNLGHDTMYWYKQDSKKFLKIMFSYNNKELIINETVPNRFSPKSPDKAHLNLHINSLELGDSAVYFCASSPGRTGHLKKTPLHFGNGTRLTVT.

The chain recombines TRBV24-1 with TRBJ2-5, with D hard to call. Germline values: CDR1 KGHDR, CDR2 SFDVKD. The CDR3 covers 12 residues. V was cut by 3 bases and J by 3 bases, with 4 bases left in between. The CDR3 DNA reads as TGTGCCACCAGTGATGTGGAAGAGACCCAGTACTTC. It specifies CATSDVEETQYF.